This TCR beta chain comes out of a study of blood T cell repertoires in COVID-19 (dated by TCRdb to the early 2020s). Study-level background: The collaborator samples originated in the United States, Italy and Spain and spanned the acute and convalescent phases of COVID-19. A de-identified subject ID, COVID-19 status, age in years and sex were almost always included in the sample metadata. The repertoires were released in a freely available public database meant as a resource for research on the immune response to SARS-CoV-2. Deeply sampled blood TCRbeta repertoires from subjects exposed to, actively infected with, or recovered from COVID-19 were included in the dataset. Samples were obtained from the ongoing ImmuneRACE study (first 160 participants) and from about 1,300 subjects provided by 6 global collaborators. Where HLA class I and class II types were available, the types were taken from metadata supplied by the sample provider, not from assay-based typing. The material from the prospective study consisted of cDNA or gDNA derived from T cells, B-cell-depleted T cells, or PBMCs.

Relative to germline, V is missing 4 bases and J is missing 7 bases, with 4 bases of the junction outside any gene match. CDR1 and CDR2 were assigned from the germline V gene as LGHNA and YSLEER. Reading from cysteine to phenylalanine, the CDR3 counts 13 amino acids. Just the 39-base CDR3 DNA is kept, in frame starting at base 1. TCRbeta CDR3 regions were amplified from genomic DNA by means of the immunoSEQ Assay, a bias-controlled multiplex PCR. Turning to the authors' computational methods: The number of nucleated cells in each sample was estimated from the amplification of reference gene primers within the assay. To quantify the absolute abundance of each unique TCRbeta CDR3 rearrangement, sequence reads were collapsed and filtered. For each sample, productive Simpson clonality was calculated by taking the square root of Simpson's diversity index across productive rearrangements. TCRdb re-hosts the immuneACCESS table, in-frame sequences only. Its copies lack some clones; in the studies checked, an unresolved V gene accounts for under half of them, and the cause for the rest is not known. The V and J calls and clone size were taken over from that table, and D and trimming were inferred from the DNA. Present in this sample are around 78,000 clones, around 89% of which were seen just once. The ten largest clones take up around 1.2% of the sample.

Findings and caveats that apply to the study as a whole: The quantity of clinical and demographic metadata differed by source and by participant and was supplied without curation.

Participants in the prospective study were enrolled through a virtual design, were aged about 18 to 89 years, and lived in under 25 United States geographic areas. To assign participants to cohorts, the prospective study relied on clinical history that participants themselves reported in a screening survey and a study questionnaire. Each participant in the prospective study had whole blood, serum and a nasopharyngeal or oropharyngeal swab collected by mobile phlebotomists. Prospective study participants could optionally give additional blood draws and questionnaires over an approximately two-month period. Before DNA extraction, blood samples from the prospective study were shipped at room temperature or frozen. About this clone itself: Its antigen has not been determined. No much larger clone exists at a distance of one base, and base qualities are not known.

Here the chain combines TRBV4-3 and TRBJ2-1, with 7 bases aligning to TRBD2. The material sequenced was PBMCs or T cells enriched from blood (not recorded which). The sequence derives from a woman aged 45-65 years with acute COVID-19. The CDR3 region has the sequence CASSLAGLNEQFF. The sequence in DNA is TGCGCCAGCAGCCTGGCGGGACTAAATGAGCAGTTCTTC.